A selection of T cell receptor beta chains follows, all from one sample in a study of CD8+ T cells in alopecia areata. The assay was immunoSEQ multiplex PCR, and TCRdb's table has in-frame clones only and misses some. The data contain some 170,000 clones, about 63% of them singletons. Sequencing was performed on CD4+ T cells sorted from blood, taken at week 0. The receptors were sampled from a human donor with alopecia areata. The CDR3 runs from the conserved cysteine through the conserved F or W. The D gene is left open where the match is weak. The size entry is marked missing in some rows and otherwise reads once, few, many or a size class.

V gene	J gene	clone size	D gene	CDR3 protein	CDR3 DNA
TRBV27	TRBJ2-5	-	TRBD2	CASRRRLAGMVSETQYF	TGTGCCAGCAGAAGACGACTAGCGGGAATGGTTAGCGAGACCCAGTACTTC
TRBV21-1	TRBJ2-5	-	-	CASSKWGAGETQYF	TGTGCCAGCAGCAAATGGGGAGCGGGGGAGACCCAGTACTTC
TRBV7-2	TRBJ2-7	-	TRBD1	CASSLGQGGTYEQYF	TGTGCCAGCAGCTTAGGACAGGGGGGAACCTACGAGCAGTACTTC
TRBV6-5	TRBJ2-1	once	TRBD2	CASSDGTSYNEQFF	TGTGCCAGCAGTGACGGGACTAGCTACAATGAGCAGTTCTTC
TRBV4-1	TRBJ2-3	once	-	CASSPQFADTQYF	TGCGCCAGCAGCCCCCAATTCGCAGATACGCAGTATTTT
TRBV4-3	TRBJ2-6	few	-	CASSQDRPDLGANVLTF	TGCGCCAGCAGCCAAGACCGACCGGATCTTGGGGCCAACGTCCTGACTTTC
TRBV9	TRBJ1-1	-	-	CASSVEGNTEAFF	TGTGCCAGCAGCGTAGAGGGCAACACTGAAGCTTTCTTT
TRBV9	TRBJ2-3	-	TRBD1	CASSVGGTGPDTQYF	TGTGCCAGCAGCGTAGGAGGGACAGGGCCAGATACGCAGTATTTT
TRBV14	TRBJ1-2	-	-	CASSQRGPVDGYTF	TGTGCCAGCAGCCAACGGGGGCCCGTCGATGGCTACACCTTC
TRBV4-3	TRBJ1-6	-	TRBD1	CASSQDSGQGYTTLHF	TGCGCCAGCAGCCAAGATTCGGGACAGGGGTACACAACCCTCCACTTT
TRBV10-3	TRBJ2-5	-	-	CAIRRDRDQETQYF	TGTGCCATCAGGAGAGACAGAGACCAAGAGACCCAGTACTTC